In its sample, the clone carrying this TCR beta chain was seen a few times. With a J-beta primer mix and a sample-barcoded 5' primer, a second PCR ran about 7 to 12 cycles. TCRdb processed the 5' RACE reads anew with MiXCR; each CDR3 protein has one entry. The sample has about 540,000 distinct CDR3 sequences; 24% are singletons. Trimming stripped 0 bases from V and 4 bases from J, with 14 bases between. The CDR3 runs to 16 residues. Germline V gives CDR1 LGHNA, CDR2 YSLEER. This record comes from a study of blood T cells in healthy people across ages. This same sample was also part of a study on T cells of mothers and their children.

The V gene is TRBV4-3, the J gene TRBJ2-3; TRBD2 is a possible D gene (6 bases). Source material: blood. The TCR was taken from a boy younger than 18 in good health. The CDR3 DNA reads as TGCGCCAGCAGCCAAGATGCCGGGGACTCCGCAGATACGCAGTATTTT. Translating gives CASSQDAGDSADTQYF.